This T cell receptor beta chain is drawn from a study of blood T cells in healthy people across ages. Germline V gene sequence: CDR1 ENHRY, CDR2 SYGVKD. This CDR3 has 16 amino acids. Between the trimmed V and J ends, which lost 4 bases and 1 base, there was a span of 14 bases. Using a J-beta primer mix together with a sample-barcoded 5' primer, a second PCR was run for about 7 to 12 cycles. Each CDR3 protein is one row after TCRdb ran MiXCR on the 5' RACE reads. The sample lists approximately 810,000 distinct CDR3 sequences; about 37% were seen once. This clonotype was found once. The chain links TRBV10-3 to TRBJ2-1; D unclear. The sequence was obtained from a man aged 18 to 30 in good health. The sequenced material came from blood. CDR3 region: CAISGQDISSYNEQFF. The CDR3 nucleotides read TGTGCCATCAGTGGTCAGGATATCTCTTCCTACAATGAGCAGTTCTTC.